The present T cell receptor beta chain was sequenced within a study of blood T cell repertoires in COVID-19. With 9 bases removed from V and 2 bases from J, the gap between germline ends came to 14 bases. This CDR3 spans 14 amino acids. The germline V gene encodes CDR1 SGHTA and CDR2 FQGTGA. Libraries were prepared by immunoSEQ multiplex PCR; TCRdb keeps only in-frame clonotypes and omits some of them. This table holds roughly 130,000 clones, 80% found once. This sequence joins TRBV7-3 and TRBJ1-5, with D possibly TRBD1 on 6 matching bases. The TCR sequence derives from a man aged 55 to 70 with active or convalescent COVID-19. Material: peripheral blood. The CDR3 DNA is TGTGCCAGGGCCGGGGGGCCGGGCAATCAGCCCCAGCATTTT. Protein: CARAGGPGNQPQHF.